This entry lists 19 T cell receptor beta chains sequenced from one sample in a study of shared clonotypes between healthy human individuals. Naive-designated CD8 cells lacked CD45RO, were positively enriched for CCR7, and omitted terminally differentiated effector memory CD45RA+ cells. Produced via immunoSEQ multiplex PCR; TCRdb's table is partial and in-frame only. Of about 1,900,000 clones in the sample, about 94% are singletons; the top ten hold around 1%. Sequencing input: naive CD8+ T cells sorted from blood. Every receptor here comes from a man between 18 and 29 years old in good health.

The chain employs TRBV9 and TRBJ1-2; 9 nucleotides match TRBD1. With V trimmed by 3 bases and J by 2 bases, 8 bases remained unmatched. The CDR3 totals 16 residues. CDR1 and CDR2 (germline): SGDLS, YYNGEE. The CDR3, as DNA: TGTGCCAGCAGCGATTTGGGACAGGGCATCAACTATGGCTACACCTTC. This translates into CASSDLGQGINYGYTF.

The DNA of the CDR3 is TGTGCCAGCAGTCATGGAGAGTTCAGCTATGGCTACACCTTC. Residues: CASSHGEFSYGYTF. This rearrangement joins TRBV28 to TRBJ1-2; D remains unclear. Germline V gene sequence: CDR1 MDHEN, CDR2 SYDVKM. The germline V and J ends were trimmed by 5 bases and 4 bases, with 14 bases remaining between them. This CDR3 is built from 14 residues.

The chain carries TRBV10-3 and TRBJ2-7, with D unclear. CDR1 and CDR2 from the germline V gene are ENHRY and SYGVKD. The germline V and J ends were trimmed by 11 bases and 3 bases, with 17 bases remaining between them. The CDR3 extends over 13 amino acids. The CDR3 loop is CASGVSSYYEQYF. DNA for the CDR3: TGTGCCTCTGGGGTGAGTTCCTACTACGAGCAGTACTTC.

This chain uses TRBV7-9 with TRBJ2-7; 7 bases match TRBD1. Looked up from germline, CDR1 is SEHNR and CDR2 is FQNEAQ (reference sequence). The CDR3 has 11 residues. The V and J ends lost 8 bases and 6 bases, in that order; junction bases with no gene match: 4. The CDR3 sequence: CASETGSEQYF. DNA of the CDR3: TGTGCCAGCGAGACAGGGAGCGAGCAGTACTTC.

The chain joins TRBV7-8 to TRBJ2-1; D is unclear. The length of the CDR3 is 11 residues. The V gene's germline CDR1 is SGHVS and CDR2 FQNEAQ. V lost 0 bases to trimming and J lost 12 bases, with 6 bases between them. The CDR3 reads CASSLATLQFF. CDR3 coding DNA: TGTGCCAGCAGCTTAGCGACGTTGCAGTTCTTC.

This clone was found once. This sample also contains other DNA sequences that code for the same CDR3. The CDR3 DNA reads TGTGCCAGCAGCTTAGTAGGTTCCTCTGGAAACACCATATATTTT. Its translation is CASSLVGSSGNTIYF. This chain links TRBV7-9 with TRBJ1-3; D remains unclear. Germline V gene data show CDR1 as SEHNR and CDR2 as FQNEAQ (reference sequence). This CDR3 region has 15 residues. Trimming stripped 1 base from V and 0 bases from J, with 7 bases between.

The V and J genes are TRBV27 and TRBJ2-1; 7 bases match TRBD1. Germline loops: CDR1 MNHEY, CDR2 SMNVEV (reference sequence). The CDR3 length is 15 residues. V shed 2 bases, J shed 4 bases, and the junction held 5 bases outside the gene matches. CDR3 nucleotide sequence: TGTGCCAGCAGTTTAGACAGGGACCTATACAATGAGCAGTTCTTC. This encodes CASSLDRDLYNEQFF.

The chain couples TRBV27 to TRBJ2-7, with 7 positions matching TRBD2. The germline V gene has CDR1 MNHEY and CDR2 SMNVEV (reference sequence). This CDR3 comprises 13 residues. After removal of 6 bases from V and 4 bases from J, the junction contained 6 bases not matched to a gene. CDR3 sequence: CASRMRAGYEQYF. Here the CDR3 DNA reads TGTGCCAGCAGAATGAGAGCGGGGTACGAGCAGTACTTC.

This chain links TRBV29-1 with TRBJ1-1, with D unclear. Germline CDR1 reads SQVTM; CDR2 reads ANQGSEA. CDR3 length equals 13 residues. Trimming cost V 4 bases and J 1 base, with 10 bases left between them. The CDR3 DNA is TGCAGCGTTGTCGACTGGGCGAACACTGAAGCTTTCTTT. It specifies CSVVDWANTEAFF. The variable domain in full, with the rest retrieved from reference TRBV29-1 and TRBJ1-1, is SAVISQKPSRDICQRGTSLTIQCQVDSQVTMMFWYRQQPGQSLTLIATANQGSEATYESGFVIDKFPISRPNLTFSTLTVSNMSPEDSSIYLCSVVDWANTEAFFGQGTRLTVV.

The gene calls are TRBV19 and TRBJ2-7; 7 positions match TRBD1. Germline V lookup: CDR1 LNHDA, CDR2 SQIVND (reference sequence). This CDR3 is 14 amino acids long. V was pared by 5 bases and J by 3 bases, with 7 bases of the junction left unmatched. The CDR3 is CASSVRDRVYEQYF. CDR3 DNA sequence: TGTGCCAGTAGTGTCCGGGACAGAGTCTACGAGCAGTACTTC.

V is TRBV18 and J is TRBJ2-2, with D hard to call. This CDR3 spans 15 amino acids. V was clipped by 0 bases and J by 3 bases, with 8 bases between them. Germline CDR1 KGHSH, CDR2 LQKENI. CDR3 residues: CASSPPRPHTGELFF. The CDR3 DNA is TGTGCCAGCTCACCACCGAGGCCTCACACCGGGGAGCTGTTTTTT.

This clone has more than one count but fewer than ten. The rearrangement joins TRBV28 to TRBJ1-2; D gene ambiguous. Germline V gene data show CDR1 as MDHEN and CDR2 as SYDVKM. Trimming removed 8 bases from V and 5 bases from J, with 9 bases in between. This CDR3 has 11 amino acids. This CDR3 reads CASLGFYGYTF. The DNA for the CDR3 is TGTGCCAGCTTGGGATTTTATGGCTACACCTTC.

The chain uses TRBV27 and TRBJ2-4; TRBD1 might be the D (5 bases). Trimming left V 4 bases short and J 9 bases short, with 16 bases between. The CDR3 is made up of 14 amino acids. The germline V gene has CDR1 MNHEY and CDR2 SMNVEV (reference sequence). The CDR3 here is CASSSRARDTIQYF. CDR3 bases: TGTGCCAGCAGTTCAAGGGCCAGGGATACCATTCAGTACTTC.

The CDR3 DNA follows: TGTGCCAGCAGCTTAGCGGCCTCCACAGATACGCAGTATTTT. Its translation: CASSLAASTDTQYF. The chain links TRBV7-2 to TRBJ2-3; no reliable D call. The V gene lost 0 bases and the J gene lost 2 bases, with 6 bases spanning the gap. There are 14 residues in the CDR3. Germline assignment: CDR1 SGHTA and CDR2 FQGNSA.

In this sample, this clone turned up once. The V gene is TRBV5-1, the J gene TRBJ2-3; unclear D gene. Deletions cut 4 bases from V and 0 bases from J, with 12 bases between. The V gene's germline CDR1 is SGHRS and CDR2 YFSETQ. The CDR3 has 15 residues. In nucleotides, the CDR3 is TGCGCCAGCAGCGCCACGAGTCCCAGCACAGATACGCAGTATTTT. This codes for CASSATSPSTDTQYF.

This chain connects TRBV21-1 to TRBJ2-7; the table's D call TRBD1 went unverified against the DNA. TRBV21-1 is an annotated pseudogene. This CDR3 comprises 15 residues. The chain's CDR3 is CASSARDSFCYEQYF. The CDR3 DNA sequence: TGTGCCAGCAGCGCCCGGGACAGTTTTTGCTACGAGCAGTACTTC.

The chain combines TRBV27 with TRBJ2-7; 13 nucleotides match TRBD2. This CDR3 is built from 15 residues. Germline assignment: CDR1 MNHEY and CDR2 SMNVEV (reference sequence). Trimming removed 3 bases from V and 2 bases from J; junction bases left unmatched: 1. The CDR3: CASSLGLAGTYEQYF. The CDR3, as DNA: TGTGCCAGCAGTTTGGGACTAGCGGGGACCTACGAGCAGTACTTC.

The chain has TRBV4-3 and TRBJ2-2, with a weak D call TRBD1 (6 bases). CDR1 is LGHNA, CDR2 YSLEER, per germline. The CDR3 covers 17 residues. Between the trimmed V and J ends, which lost 1 base and 6 bases, there was a span of 18 bases. The CDR3 DNA follows: TGCGCCAGCAGCCAAGTCTGGGCAGGGGACCGGGCCGGGGAGCTGTTTTTT. Translating it yields CASSQVWAGDRAGELFF.

The chain is built from TRBV28 and TRBJ1-4; 8 nucleotides line up with TRBD1. Germline assignment: CDR1 MDHEN and CDR2 SYDVKM. This CDR3 is 16 amino acids long. V lost 4 bases to trimming and J lost 6 bases; unmatched junction nucleotides: 10. CDR3 DNA sequence: TGTGCCAGCAGTTCTACCTTGGACAGGGTGCATGAAAAACTGTTTTTT. Protein sequence: CASSSTLDRVHEKLFF.